The 9 T cell receptor beta chains below were found in one sample sequenced in a study of cytomegalovirus exposure and HLA in healthy donors. Primers for the PCR totalled 60 Vbeta and 13 Jbeta. Assay used: immunoSEQ multiplex PCR; TCRdb lists only in-frame clones, some missing. The profile shows under 150,000 clones, over 75% of them singletons. The material sequenced was PBMCs. Receptors originate from a woman in her twenties or thirties in good health and CMV-seronegative.

The V gene is TRBV13, the J gene TRBJ1-4; 7 nucleotides line up with TRBD1. Germline V lookup: CDR1 PRHDT, CDR2 FYEKMQ (reference sequence). This CDR3 contains 14 residues. V dropped 3 bases and J dropped 5; count of bases not matched to a gene: 3. The CDR3, as DNA: TGTGCCAGCAGCTTTGTACAGGGGAATGAAAAACTGTTTTTT. As protein: CASSFVQGNEKLFF.

The CDR3 DNA sequence: TGTGCCAGCAGCTTGTGGGACAGGGGTTTATCACCCCTCCACTTT. Encoded protein: CASSLWDRGLSPLHF. The rearrangement links TRBV5-4 to TRBJ1-6, with 10 nucleotides matching TRBD1. The CDR3 is 15 residues long. From germline, CDR1 is SGHNT and CDR2 YYREEE (reference sequence). V was pared by 1 base and J by 10 bases, with 5 bases of the junction left unmatched.

This clone appeared a few times. Sequence at one end of the junction differs from germline and may be a read error. The genes are TRBV29-1 and TRBJ1-2; D possibly corresponds to TRBD1 (5 bases). The CDR3 spans 12 residues. CDR1 is SQVTM and CDR2 is ANQGSEA in the germline V gene. This CDR3 is CSVEDRYYGYTF. The CDR3 DNA reads TGCAGCGTGGAAGACAGATACTATGGCTACACCTTC.

CDR3 sequence reads: CASSYQPTTGGDGYTF. CDR3 nucleotides: TGTGCCAGCAGTTACCAACCAACGACAGGGGGAGATGGCTACACCTTC. This chain connects TRBV6-5 to TRBJ1-2; 9 bases agree with TRBD1. The germline CDR1 and CDR2 sequences are MNHEY and SVGAGI. The CDR3 contains 16 residues. The V and J ends lost 2 bases and 6 bases, in that order; junction bases with no gene match: 10.

The chain links TRBV6-5 to TRBJ1-6, with 7 nucleotides matching TRBD1. CDR1 and CDR2 (germline): MNHEY, SVGAGI. The CDR3 runs 14 residues. V trimming: 4 bases; J trimming: 5 bases; junction bases outside the gene matches: 2. DNA of the CDR3: TGTGCCAGCAGTTGGGGACAGAATAATTCACCCCTCCACTTT. This gives the protein CASSWGQNNSPLHF.

The chain recombines TRBV6-4 with TRBJ2-1, with 9 bases fitting TRBD2. With 3 bases clipped from V and 4 bases from J, the junction kept 4 bases outside the gene matches. The length of the CDR3 is 15 residues. The germline gives CDR1 MRHNA, CDR2 SNTAGT. The CDR3 bases are TGTGCCAGCAGTGATATGGCGGGGGGGTACAATGAGCAGTTCTTC. It codes for CASSDMAGGYNEQFF.

The genes are TRBV5-1 and TRBJ2-1; 7 positions agree with TRBD1. Losses at the gene ends were 4 bases for V and 10 bases for J; bases not matched to a gene: 14. Germline CDR1 SGHRS, CDR2 YFSETQ. The length of the CDR3 is 15 residues. CDR3 sequence (DNA): TGCGCCAGCAGCCTGCTGGGACAGCCGCAGGGAGAGCAGTTCTTC. Encoded protein: CASSLLGQPQGEQFF.

This clone was seen only once. The J gene is TRBJ1-4, the V gene TRBV19, with TRBD1 matching over 8 bases. This CDR3 comprises 18 residues. Germline CDR1 and CDR2: LNHDA and SQIVND (reference sequence). Unmatched junction bases numbered 6, after V lost 0 bases and J lost 0 bases. This CDR3 is CASSIDLETGATNEKLFF. The CDR3 DNA sequence: TGTGCCAGTAGTATAGATCTGGAGACAGGGGCAACTAATGAAAAACTGTTTTTT.

Written as DNA, the CDR3 is TGTGCCAGCATACCCCTTCGGACAGGCCCCGGGAAGCGCGGCTACACCTTC. Translated: CASIPLRTGPGKRGYTF. The chain uses TRBV11-2 and TRBJ1-2, with 7 bases aligning to TRBD1. CDR3 length equals 17 residues. Germline V CDR1 and CDR2: SGHAT, FQNNGV. V gave up 7 bases and J gave up 8 bases; unmatched junction bases: 22. The complete variable domain, with remaining parts taken from reference TRBV11-2 and TRBJ1-2, reads EAGVAQSPRYKIIEKRQSVAFWCNPISGHATLYWYQQILGQGPKLLIQFQNNGVVDDSQLPKDRFSAERLKGVDSTLKIQPAKLEDSAVYLCASIPLRTGPGKRGYTFGSGTRLTVV.